This section outlines one TCR beta chain sequence together with its context. The V end lost 4 bases, the J end lost 5 bases, and 14 bases lay between the germline ends. The V gene's germline CDR1 is SGHNT and CDR2 YYREEE (reference sequence). The length of the CDR3 is 14 residues. TCRdb's table, derived via immunoSEQ multiplex PCR, lists solely in-frame clones and lacks some. The table shows about 49,000 clones, with 75% to 85% occurring only once. The record originates from a study of blood T cell repertoires in COVID-19. Study at large: Whether acute or convalescent, the COVID-19 samples came from the United States, Italy and Spain.

The sequencing input was peripheral blood. The source of this sequence is a woman aged 60 to 75 with acute or convalescent COVID-19. The chain employs TRBV5-4 and TRBJ2-3; the D gene is possibly TRBD1 (5 bases). CDR3 bases: TGTGCCAGCAGCACCTCAGGGTTCCAAGATACGCAGTATTTT. Amino acids: CASSTSGFQDTQYF. Based on the CDR3 plus reference TRBV5-4 and TRBJ2-3, the full variable domain is ETGVTQSPTHLIKTRGQQVTLRCSSQSGHNTVSWYQQALGQGPQFIFQYYREEENGRGNFPPRFSGLQFPNYSSELNVNALELDDSALYLCASSTSGFQDTQYFGPGTRLTVL.